The 19 T cell receptor beta chains below all came from one sample that was sequenced in a study of blood T cells in healthy people across ages. Using a J-beta primer mix together with a sample-barcoded 5' primer, a second PCR was run for about 6 to 11 cycles. One entry per CDR3 protein, called by TCRdb with MiXCR from the 5' RACE reads. Among 1.4 million to 1.5 million distinct CDR3 sequences listed, around two fifths were seen once. What was sequenced was blood. Every receptor here comes from a woman aged 18-35 years in good health.

J is TRBJ2-7 and V is TRBV20-1; D gene unclear. The V end lost 0 bases, the J end lost 2 bases, and 5 bases lay between the germline ends. Per germline, CDR1 DFQATT and CDR2 SNEGSKA (reference sequence). The CDR3 covers 12 residues. Written as DNA, the CDR3 is TGCAGTGCTAGAGATCAAACCTACGAGCAGTACTTC. It translates to CSARDQTYEQYF.

V and J are TRBV20-1 and TRBJ2-1; 11 positions match TRBD2. Germline V gene sequence: CDR1 DFQATT, CDR2 SNEGSKA (reference sequence). CDR3 length: 14 amino acids. Trimming cost V 4 bases and J 10 bases; bases outside gene matches: 9. CDR3 sequence: CSATGTSGDYEQFF. The CDR3 DNA reads as TGCAGTGCTACCGGGACTAGCGGAGACTACGAGCAGTTCTTC.

This clonotype turned up a few times. The V gene is TRBV4-1, the J gene TRBJ2-7; 7 nucleotides agree with TRBD1. There are 15 residues in the CDR3. The germline gives CDR1 MGHRA, CDR2 YSYEKL. J was trimmed by 3 bases and V by 1 base; bases with no gene match: 6. The CDR3 DNA follows: TGCGCCAGCAGCCAAGTAGGGACAGTTGACTACGAGCAGTACTTC. Residues: CASSQVGTVDYEQYF.

The chain joins TRBV4-2 to TRBJ1-2; D is ambiguous. The germline gives CDR1 LGHNA, CDR2 YNFKEQ. V was pared by 0 bases and J by 4 bases, with 15 bases between. This CDR3 comprises 16 residues. The CDR3 is CASSQEAGFTSYGYTF. For the CDR3, the DNA is TGTGCCAGCAGCCAAGAGGCCGGGTTCACCAGCTATGGCTACACCTTC.

The chain recombines TRBV2 with TRBJ2-5; 9 nucleotides line up with TRBD1. The DNA end lines up better with TRBJ2-7; the J call may be wrong. CDR3 length equals 13 residues. In germline, CDR1 is SNHLY, CDR2 FYNNEI. CDR3 DNA sequence: TGTGCCAGCAGGGGACAGGGTGCTAACGAGCAGTACTTC. Translating it yields CASRGQGANEQYF.

The sample holds a few counts of this clonotype. The chain is built from TRBV29-1 and TRBJ2-7; tentatively, D is TRBD1 (6 bases). Trimming pared 7 bases from V and 6 bases from J, leaving 19 bases between. This CDR3 spans 13 amino acids. CDR1 SQVTM and CDR2 ANQGSEA come from the germline V gene. The CDR3 region has the DNA TGCAGCGCCCAGCCCGGGACATTCAGCGAGCAGTACTTC. Encoded protein: CSAQPGTFSEQYF.

This clonotype has only a few counts. The chain joins TRBV21-1 to TRBJ2-5; TRBD1 is the table's D call, not checked against the DNA. TRBV21-1 is a pseudogene locus. This CDR3 has 16 amino acids. The CDR3 region has the DNA TGTGCCAGCAGCAAGGGGCGCGTAGGGTACCAAGAGACCCAGTACTTC. Translating it yields CASSKGRVGYQETQYF.

The chain is built from TRBV29-1 and TRBJ1-1; D gene unclear. The V gene's germline CDR1 is SQVTM and CDR2 ANQGSEA. Trimming shortened V by 4 bases and J by 0 bases, and 12 bases separated the two germline ends. This CDR3 has 14 amino acids. DNA for the CDR3: TGCAGCGTTGTCCTGAAGGCGGTGAACACTGAAGCTTTCTTT. It is translated as CSVVLKAVNTEAFF.

Ten or more counts support this clonotype. This sequence joins TRBV29-1 and TRBJ2-1, with D possibly being TRBD1 (5 bases). The CDR3 spans 13 residues. V dropped 6 bases and J dropped 8 bases, with 17 bases sitting between them. Per germline, CDR1 SQVTM and CDR2 ANQGSEA. The CDR3 spells CSVKRGDTDEQFF. As DNA, the CDR3 is TGCAGCGTGAAAAGGGGTGACACTGATGAGCAGTTCTTC.

In this sample, this clonotype turned up a few times. This sequence joins TRBV12-3 or TRBV12-4 and TRBJ2-1; 12 bases match TRBD1. The CDR3 contains 19 residues. V lost 6 bases to trimming and J lost 8 bases; unmatched junction nucleotides: 20. In DNA form, the CDR3 reads TGTGCCAGCAGCCCTACGGGACAGGGGGCTAACCCTTTACGGGATGAGCAGTTCTTC. Its translation: CASSPTGQGANPLRDEQFF.

This rearrangement joins TRBV6-5 to TRBJ2-1; 9 bases are shared with TRBD2. Germline V gene lookup returns CDR1 MNHEY and CDR2 SVGAGI. With 5 bases clipped from V and 8 bases from J, the junction kept 13 bases outside the gene matches. The CDR3 spans 16 residues. DNA of the CDR3: TGTGCCAGCAGTCCTGCACCGGGACTAGCTGCCGATGAGCAGTTCTTC. Translation gives CASSPAPGLAADEQFF.

This clonotype showed up many times. The J gene is TRBJ1-5, the V gene TRBV7-2; tentative D call: TRBD1 (6 bases). The germline gives CDR1 SGHTA, CDR2 FQGNSA. The CDR3 spans 14 residues. Trimming cost V 3 bases and J 3 bases, with 9 bases left between them. The CDR3 coding sequence is TGTGCCAGCAGCTTGACAGGACCCAATCAGCCCCAGCATTTT. Protein: CASSLTGPNQPQHF.

V is TRBV7-9 and J is TRBJ2-7; no clear D gene. The last part of the DNA fits TRBJ2-5 better; the J call may be wrong. Germline CDR1 and CDR2: SEHNR and FQNEAQ (reference sequence). This CDR3 has 15 amino acids. The CDR3 sequence is CASSPPGEAQETQYF. The CDR3 bases are TGTGCCAGCAGCCCCCCCGGAGAAGCACAAGAGACCCAGTACTTC.

The chain has TRBV20-1 and TRBJ1-2, with no clear D. The CDR3 loop spans 13 amino acids. Trimming removed 6 bases from V and 2 bases from J, with 13 bases in between. Germline values: CDR1 DFQATT, CDR2 SNEGSKA (reference sequence). The CDR3 nucleotides read TGCAGTGCCCCGGAGGGCAGCAACTATGGCTACACCTTC. Amino acid sequence: CSAPEGSNYGYTF.

The J gene is TRBJ1-1, the V gene TRBV20-1, with D uncertain. This CDR3 has 12 residues. The V gene lost 6 bases and the J gene lost 6 bases, with 14 bases spanning the gap. CDR1 is DFQATT, CDR2 SNEGSKA, per germline (reference sequence). The CDR3 loop is CSALDGSSEAFF. The CDR3 DNA is TGCAGTGCCCTGGACGGATCATCTGAAGCTTTCTTT.

The sample holds a few counts of this clonotype. The chain combines TRBV12-3 or TRBV12-4 with TRBJ2-4, with TRBD1 as a possible D gene (5 bases). The J call may be faulty, since TRBJ2-7 better matches the DNA end. This CDR3 is built from 19 residues. The chain's CDR3 is CASTFLYGKGAYGTYEQYF. DNA for the CDR3: TGTGCCAGCACCTTTTTGTATGGGAAAGGGGCCTATGGCACCTACGAGCAGTACTTC.

Comments on this clonotype: The junction departs from the called germline gene at one end, perhaps through a read error. The rearrangement links TRBV7-6 to TRBJ2-5, with TRBD2 identical over 9 bases. Germline V gene lookup returns CDR1 SGHVS and CDR2 FNYEAQ. The CDR3 sequence is 14 residues long. CDR3 sequence: CASTLAGERDEQYF. For the CDR3, the DNA is TGTGCCAGCACCTTAGCGGGAGAGCGAGATGAGCAGTACTTC.

This chain joins TRBV12-3 or TRBV12-4 and TRBJ2-3; D is undetermined. V lost 5 bases and J 2 bases, leaving 8 bases between the germline ends. CDR3 size: 13 residues. CDR3: CASSTWDTDTQYF. The CDR3 coding sequence is TGTGCCAGCAGTACCTGGGACACAGATACGCAGTATTTT.

Comments on this clonotype: One end of the junction does not line up with germline, which may come from a read error. Written as DNA, the CDR3 is TGCAGTGCTAGAGATCGCGCCGCTCCTCTCGTATATGGCTGCACCTTC. Translating gives CSARDRAAPLVYGCTF. V and J are TRBV20-1 and TRBJ1-2, with D unclear. The CDR3 totals 16 residues. CDR1 and CDR2 (germline): DFQATT, SNEGSKA (reference sequence).